The 20 T cell receptor beta chains below all came from one sample that was sequenced in a study of blood T cells in healthy people across ages. Alongside a J-beta primer mix, a sample-barcoded 5' primer served in a second PCR lasting about 7 to 12 cycles. From the 5' RACE reads, TCRdb called clonotypes with MiXCR, one entry per CDR3 protein. The sample yields over a million distinct CDR3 sequences, more than 40% seen once. What was sequenced was blood. The receptor source for this set is a woman aged 55-69 years in good health.

This sequence joins TRBV24-1 and TRBJ2-1; tentatively, D is TRBD2 (7 bases). The CDR3 covers 14 residues. CDR1 is KGHDR and CDR2 is SFDVKD in the germline V gene. V was shortened by 6 bases and J by 6 bases, with 14 bases between the two germline ends. The CDR3: CATSQGRVSNEQFF. The DNA of the CDR3 is TGTGCCACCAGTCAGGGGAGGGTCTCCAATGAGCAGTTCTTC.

About this clonotype itself: A read error may account for a junction end that differs from germline. The chain employs TRBV20-1 and TRBJ2-5; 10 nucleotides match TRBD2. Germline values: CDR1 DFQATT, CDR2 SNEGSKA (reference sequence). The length of the CDR3 is 14 residues. This chain's CDR3 is CGGVAGGPQETQYF. The CDR3 region has the DNA TGTGGGGGGGTAGCGGGAGGCCCCCAAGAGACCCAGTACTTC.

The V gene is TRBV6-6, the J gene TRBJ1-6; 11 bases match TRBD1. V shed 9 bases, J shed 7 bases, and the junction held 5 bases outside the gene matches. In germline, CDR1 is MNHNY, CDR2 SVGAGI (reference sequence). The CDR3 consists of 14 residues. Written as DNA, the CDR3 is TGTGCCAGTGATGGACAGGGGGCAAATTCACCCCTCCACTTT. This translates into CASDGQGANSPLHF.

The chain couples TRBV20-1 to TRBJ2-3; 8 bases map to TRBD1. The trim removed 4 bases at V and 3 bases at J, leaving 3 bases unmatched. Germline values: CDR1 DFQATT, CDR2 SNEGSKA (reference sequence). This CDR3 has 13 amino acids. The CDR3 nucleotides read TGCAGTGCTATTCGACAGGGGACAGATACGCAGTATTTT. Amino acid sequence: CSAIRQGTDTQYF.

The V and J genes are TRBV2 and TRBJ2-4, with D possibly being TRBD2 (5 bases). The J call is uncertain, as TRBJ2-5 better fits the DNA end. CDR1 and CDR2 (germline): SNHLY, FYNNEI. The CDR3 is 15 residues long. DNA of the CDR3: TGTGCCAGCAGTCCCGAGGCGGGTCGGAAGAAGACCCAGTACTTC. It is translated as CASSPEAGRKKTQYF.

V is TRBV7-3 and J is TRBJ2-2; D unresolved. The CDR3 is 17 residues long. Trimming took off 4 bases at V and 1 base at J, with 16 bases between the two ends. CDR1 is SGHTA, CDR2 FQGTGA, per germline. Here the CDR3 DNA reads TGTGCCAGCAGCTCCTCTGGTATTGGGAAGAACACCGGGGAGCTGTTTTTT. This sequence encodes CASSSSGIGKNTGELFF.

This clonotype has just a few counts. The chain links TRBV3-1 to TRBJ2-3; D is perhaps TRBD1 or TRBD2 (5 bases each). This CDR3 region has 14 residues. Germline CDR1 reads LGHDT; CDR2 reads YNNKEL (reference sequence). Trimming took 1 base from V and 9 from J, leaving 14 bases between them. The CDR3 region has the DNA TGTGCCAGCAGCCAAGCGGGACCCCCGCCGACGCAGTATTTT. This encodes CASSQAGPPPTQYF.

This clonotype came up a few times. One end of the junction is discordant with germline, which a read error may explain. The CDR3 protein is CASSLEPSTSYEQYF. Written as DNA, the CDR3 is TGTGCCAGCAGCCTAGAACCTAGTACCTCCTACGAGCAGTACTTC. The chain has TRBV11-2 and TRBJ2-7, with unresolved D. The CDR3 consists of 15 residues. Germline CDR1 is SGHAT and CDR2 is FQNNGV.

The J gene is TRBJ1-1, the V gene TRBV6-6; the D is unclear. Looked up from germline, CDR1 is MNHNY and CDR2 is SVGAGI (reference sequence). V lost 5 bases, J lost 7 bases, and 8 bases lay in between. The CDR3 has 11 amino acids. The CDR3 region has the DNA TGTGCCAGCAGTATTGGAAATGAAGCTTTCTTT. Translation: CASSIGNEAFF.

This clonotype was counted a few times. The rearrangement links TRBV27 to TRBJ2-7; D may be TRBD2 (6 bases). The CDR3 extends over 13 amino acids. The germline V gene has CDR1 MNHEY and CDR2 SMNVEV (reference sequence). Trimming shortened V by 4 bases and J by 3 bases, and 10 bases separated the two germline ends. DNA of the CDR3: TGTGCCAGCAGTTGGGGGGTAAACTACGAGCAGTACTTC. Amino acid sequence: CASSWGVNYEQYF.

V gene TRBV28 combines with J gene TRBJ1-2; 10 nucleotides line up with TRBD1. The germline CDR1 and CDR2 sequences are MDHEN and SYDVKM. V was pared by 3 bases and J by 6 bases, with 7 bases of the junction left unmatched. This CDR3 is built from 15 residues. This CDR3 is CASSFLPGTGDGYTF. The DNA of the CDR3 is TGTGCCAGCAGTTTCCTCCCCGGGACAGGGGATGGCTACACCTTC.

The J gene is TRBJ2-3, the V gene TRBV3-1; unclear D gene. Germline-derived CDR1 and CDR2 are LGHDT and YNNKEL (reference sequence). Trimming stripped 4 bases from V and 5 bases from J, with 16 bases between. The CDR3 spans 15 residues. CDR3: CASSPSEKGRDTQYF. As DNA, the CDR3 is TGTGCCAGCAGCCCCTCAGAGAAAGGAAGAGATACGCAGTATTTT.

As concerns this clonotype: At one end the junction does not follow the germline gene, possibly because of a read error. V is TRBV9 and J is TRBJ2-1; no definite D call. The CDR3 has 14 residues. Germline CDR1 SGDLS, CDR2 YYNGEE. CDR3 loop: CVSSPRLGYNEQFF. The CDR3 bases are TGTGTCAGCAGCCCCCGACTGGGGTACAATGAGCAGTTCTTC.

Regarding this clonotype: An end of the junction does not agree with germline; a read error may underlie this. CDR3 in amino acids: CAGSRAEYSKEQFF. CDR3 sequence (DNA): TGTGCCGGCTCACGGGCAGAATACAGTAAGGAGCAGTTCTTC. This sequence joins TRBV18 and TRBJ2-1; D is ambiguous. CDR1 is KGHSH and CDR2 is LQKENI in the germline V gene. There are 14 residues in the CDR3.

The chain recombines TRBV29-1 with TRBJ2-7, with TRBD2 identical over 8 bases. The germline gives CDR1 SQVTM, CDR2 ANQGSEA. V gave up 8 bases and J gave up 2 bases; unmatched junction bases: 20. This CDR3 is 17 amino acids long. CDR3 loop: CSPMVGRGDLVAYEQYF. The DNA of the CDR3 is TGCAGCCCAATGGTGGGGCGGGGGGATCTCGTCGCCTACGAGCAGTACTTC.

V gene TRBV25-1 combines with J gene TRBJ2-1; 9 nucleotides agree with TRBD1. The CDR3 sequence is 14 residues long. V lost 9 bases and J lost 6; bases outside the gene matches: 9. Germline V gives CDR1 MGHDK, CDR2 SYGVNS. The CDR3 DNA is TGTGCCAGTCGGGACAGGGTGGAGATCAATGAGCAGTTCTTC. Protein product: CASRDRVEINEQFF.

This clonotype was counted only a few times. A clone one base away is much larger, so this may be a read error. This chain uses TRBV12-3 or TRBV12-4 with TRBJ2-7; 8 bases agree with TRBD2. This CDR3 has 14 residues. V lost 7 bases to trimming and J lost 7 bases; unmatched junction nucleotides: 12. The CDR3: CASIPGLDLNEQYF. CDR3 in DNA: TGTGCCAGCATACCGGGACTAGACCTCAATGAGCAGTACTTC.

The chain is built from TRBV21-1 and TRBJ1-5. TRBV21-1 is tagged as a pseudogene. CDR3 length: 13 amino acids. In DNA, the CDR3 is TGTGCCAGCAGCAAAGAACCCCCCCGGCCCCAGCATTTT. Its protein product is CASSKEPPRPQHF.

The rearrangement joins TRBV11-2 to TRBJ2-7; D may be TRBD1 or TRBD2 (5 bases each). Germline-derived CDR1 and CDR2 are SGHAT and FQNNGV. The CDR3 totals 14 residues. Trimming pared 1 base from V and 6 bases from J, leaving 13 bases between. CDR3 DNA sequence: TGTGCCAGCAGCTTAGGGAGCAGGGCGGGCGAGCAGTACTTC. This translates into CASSLGSRAGEQYF.

This clonotype was seen more than once but under ten times. V is TRBV15 and J is TRBJ2-1; D could derive from TRBD1 or TRBD2 (6 bases each). V was trimmed by 1 base and J by 4 bases, leaving 17 bases between them. This CDR3 contains 17 residues. Germline CDR1 and CDR2: LNHNV and YYDKDF (reference sequence). CDR3 amino acids: CATSRVPGPGAYNEQFF. The CDR3 DNA follows: TGTGCCACCAGCAGAGTCCCGGGTCCGGGGGCGTACAATGAGCAGTTCTTC. The full variable domain, in which reference TRBV15 and TRBJ2-1 provide the parts outside the CDR3, is DAMVIQNPRYQVTQFGKPVTLSCSQTLNHNVMYWYQQKSSQAPKLLFHYYDKDFNNEADTPDNFQSRRPNTSFCFLDIRSPGLGDTAMYLCATSRVPGPGAYNEQFFGPGTRLTVL.